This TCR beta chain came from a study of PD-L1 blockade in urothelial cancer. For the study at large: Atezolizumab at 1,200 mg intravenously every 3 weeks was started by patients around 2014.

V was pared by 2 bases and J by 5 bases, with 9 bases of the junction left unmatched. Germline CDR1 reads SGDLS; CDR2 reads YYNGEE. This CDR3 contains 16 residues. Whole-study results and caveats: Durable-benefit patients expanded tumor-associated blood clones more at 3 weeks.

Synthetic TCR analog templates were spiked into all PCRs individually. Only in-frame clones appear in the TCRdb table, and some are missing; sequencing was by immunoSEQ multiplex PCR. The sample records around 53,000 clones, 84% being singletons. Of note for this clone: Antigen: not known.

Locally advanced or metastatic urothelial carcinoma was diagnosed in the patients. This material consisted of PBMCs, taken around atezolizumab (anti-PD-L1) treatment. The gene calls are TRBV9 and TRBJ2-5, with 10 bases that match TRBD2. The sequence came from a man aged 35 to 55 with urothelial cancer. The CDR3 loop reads CASSVGSSGRGETQYF. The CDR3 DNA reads TGTGCCAGCAGCGTCGGTTCTAGCGGGAGAGGTGAGACCCAGTACTTC.